This passage covers 31 T cell receptor beta chains from one sample sequenced in a study. TCRdb recomputed calls from the RT-PCR reads with MiXCR, one row per CDR3 protein. This table has 550,000 to 750,000 distinct CDR3 sequences, 14% appearing once. Sequenced input: memory CD4+ T cells from blood. The receptor set was obtained from a female donor in good health, serving as a healthy control.

This clonotype was observed a handful of times. The V call is TRBV29-1, the J call TRBJ1-1; tentatively, D is TRBD1 (5 bases). Germline CDR1 reads SQVTM; CDR2 reads ANQGSEA. The CDR3 contains 19 residues. V shed 2 bases and J shed 1 base, with 26 bases lying between them. Here the CDR3 reads CSVERGGIVGRSPNTEAFF. The CDR3 coding sequence is TGCAGCGTTGAACGGGGCGGGATTGTAGGTAGGTCACCGAACACTGAAGCTTTCTTT.

As concerns this clonotype: This may arise from a read error, as a much more abundant clone is one base away. The chain links TRBV7-6 to TRBJ2-7; 10 bases line up with TRBD2. Looked up from germline, CDR1 is SGHVS and CDR2 is FNYEAQ. This CDR3 has 16 residues. The CDR3 DNA reads as TGTGACAGCAGCTTAGCTAGCGGGAGTGGGTCCTACGAGCAGTACTTC. Residues: CDSSLASGSGSYEQYF.

This clonotype turned up a few times. V usage is TRBV15 and J usage is TRBJ2-3; TRBD2 aligns across 11 bases. Trimming removed 0 bases from V and 4 bases from J; junction bases left unmatched: 3. Looked up from germline, CDR1 is LNHNV and CDR2 is YYDKDF (reference sequence). CDR3 length: 16 residues. CDR3 sequence (DNA): TGTGCCACCAGCAGAGAACTAGCGGGAGTCGCAGATACGCAGTATTTT. Residues: CATSRELAGVADTQYF.

This clonotype occurred a few times. The chain couples TRBV20-1 to TRBJ2-2, with a tentative D call TRBD2 (6 bases). This CDR3 has 15 residues. V was clipped by 6 bases and J by 1 base, with 15 bases between them. CDR1 and CDR2 from the germline V gene are DFQATT and SNEGSKA (reference sequence). The CDR3 sequence is CSAYGAGLNTGELFF. The CDR3 region has the DNA TGCAGTGCGTATGGTGCGGGGCTGAACACCGGGGAGCTGTTTTTT.

The chain uses TRBV2 and TRBJ2-5; D perhaps matches TRBD2 (6 bases). Germline assignment: CDR1 SNHLY and CDR2 FYNNEI. Trimming left V 2 bases short and J 5 bases short, with 15 bases between. The CDR3 totals 15 residues. This chain's CDR3 is CASSEHPRGTETQYF. DNA for the CDR3: TGTGCCAGCAGTGAACACCCCCGGGGGACGGAGACCCAGTACTTC.

In this sample, this clonotype turned up a few times. This chain's CDR3 is CASSVSRDSEAFF. The CDR3 DNA reads TGTGCCAGCAGTGTATCCAGGGACTCTGAAGCTTTCTTT. This sequence joins TRBV6-4 and TRBJ1-1; maybe TRBD1 (5 bases). Germline CDR1 reads MRHNA; CDR2 reads SNTAGT. The CDR3 sequence is 13 residues long. V lost 4 bases and J lost 6, with 12 bases in between.

This clonotype occurred many times. The chain carries TRBV29-1 and TRBJ1-2, with D perhaps TRBD1 (6 bases). V lost 7 bases and J lost 4, with 16 bases in between. CDR1 SQVTM and CDR2 ANQGSEA come from the germline V gene. The CDR3 loop spans 13 amino acids. The CDR3 spells CSALQGTLYGYTF. In DNA, the CDR3 is TGCAGCGCACTACAGGGAACCCTCTATGGCTACACCTTC.

The chain links TRBV5-1 to TRBJ1-1; D gene ambiguous. Trimming removed 5 bases from V and 0 bases from J, with 14 bases in between. This CDR3 is 15 amino acids long. Germline V CDR1 and CDR2: SGHRS, YFSETQ. In DNA, the CDR3 is TGCGCCAGCAGTTTTGGGCCAGGAGTGAACACTGAAGCTTTCTTT. It is translated as CASSFGPGVNTEAFF.

This clonotype was found many times. V is TRBV7-8 and J is TRBJ2-3, with D perhaps matching TRBD1 or TRBD2 (7 bases each). The CDR3 length is 17 residues. V was cut by 5 bases and J by 1 base, with 19 bases left in between. Per germline, CDR1 SGHVS and CDR2 FQNEAQ. The DNA of the CDR3 is TGTGCCAGCAGCCCTAGCTTGGGGGGGACAGGCACAGATACGCAGTATTTT. This gives the protein CASSPSLGGTGTDTQYF.

This chain joins TRBV27 and TRBJ2-1, with D tentatively TRBD1 (7 bases). V gave up 2 bases and J gave up 2 bases, with 10 bases separating them. The CDR3 is 15 residues long. Germline V gene sequence: CDR1 MNHEY, CDR2 SMNVEV (reference sequence). CDR3 sequence: CASSLGRGAYNEQFF. CDR3 DNA sequence: TGTGCCAGCAGTTTAGGCAGGGGGGCCTACAATGAGCAGTTCTTC.

This clonotype was counted a few times. The chain recombines TRBV18 with TRBJ1-1, with 11 bases that match TRBD1. J lost 3 bases, V lost 0 bases, and 6 bases had no gene match. The germline V gene encodes CDR1 KGHSH and CDR2 LQKENI. CDR3 size: 17 residues. The DNA of the CDR3 is TGTGCCAGCTCACCACCTAGGACAGGGGGCTGGGACACTGAAGCTTTCTTT. As protein: CASSPPRTGGWDTEAFF.

This clonotype was counted only a few times. V gene TRBV15 combines with J gene TRBJ2-7; a weak D match, TRBD1 (5 bases). The germline CDR1 and CDR2 sequences are LNHNV and YYDKDF (reference sequence). This CDR3 comprises 14 residues. V was shortened by 0 bases and J by 5 bases, with 11 bases between the two germline ends. CDR3 sequence reads: CATSRDRTPNEQYF. CDR3 in DNA: TGTGCCACCAGCAGAGATAGGACACCGAACGAGCAGTACTTC.

The CDR3 nucleotides are TGCAGTGCTAGGATCCGCGGGAAGGGGATGTGGGAGCAGTTCTTC. Translating gives CSARIRGKGMWEQFF. The V call is TRBV20-1, the J call TRBJ2-1; the D gene is possibly TRBD2 (6 bases). V was clipped by 3 bases and J by 10 bases, with 22 bases between them. The CDR3 contains 15 residues. CDR1 is DFQATT, CDR2 SNEGSKA, per germline (reference sequence).

The V gene is TRBV2, the J gene TRBJ1-4; D is uncertain. Germline V gene lookup returns CDR1 SNHLY and CDR2 FYNNEI. The CDR3 loop spans 12 amino acids. Trimming left V 4 bases short and J 8 bases short, with 8 bases between. CDR3 residues: CASSGTVEKLFF. The CDR3 bases are TGTGCCAGCAGTGGAACGGTAGAAAAACTGTTTTTT.

This chain uses TRBV6-1 with TRBJ1-3, with D unclear. This CDR3 has 13 residues. V was cut by 1 base and J by 2 bases, with 3 bases left in between. Germline CDR1 MNHNS, CDR2 SASEGT. The CDR3 reads CASSEEPGNTIYF. The CDR3 coding sequence is TGTGCCAGCAGTGAAGAGCCTGGAAACACCATATATTTT.

This clonotype was recorded at least ten times. This sequence joins TRBV6-5 and TRBJ2-5, with D perhaps matching TRBD2 (6 bases). The CDR3 spans 14 residues. The ends were cut back, 0 bases at V and 5 bases at J, with 10 bases in the middle. Per germline, CDR1 MNHEY and CDR2 SVGAGI. DNA of the CDR3: TGTGCCAGCAGTTACTCGGAGGGGCGGGAGACCCAGTACTTC. It translates to CASSYSEGRETQYF.

This clonotype was counted a few times. CDR3 coding DNA: TGCAGTGCTAGAGATCAAGAGGGCTGGTTGGGGCTCAACGAGCAGTACTTC. It encodes CSARDQEGWLGLNEQYF. The chain is built from TRBV20-1 and TRBJ2-7; TRBD1 or TRBD2 may be the D gene (5 bases each). The CDR3 runs to 17 residues. Between the trimmed V and J ends, which lost 0 bases and 5 bases, there was a span of 23 bases. CDR1 is DFQATT, CDR2 SNEGSKA, per germline (reference sequence).

Ten or more counts support this clonotype. The genes are TRBV24-1 and TRBJ2-2, with D perhaps given as TRBD1 or TRBD2 (5 bases each). The V end lost 7 bases, the J end lost 1 base, and 15 bases lay between the germline ends. The CDR3 totals 16 residues. In germline, CDR1 is KGHDR, CDR2 SFDVKD. CDR3 nucleotides: TGTGCCACCAGACCCGACGGGGCCCAGAACACCGGGGAGCTGTTTTTT. Protein: CATRPDGAQNTGELFF.

In its sample, this clonotype was seen a few times. The chain uses TRBV28 and TRBJ2-5; TRBD2 aligns across 7 bases. V was clipped by 2 bases and J by 2 bases; unmatched bases: 5. This CDR3 comprises 15 residues. The germline CDR1 and CDR2 sequences are MDHEN and SYDVKM. The CDR3 coding sequence is TGTGCCAGCAGTTTAGGGAGGGGTTATCAAGAGACCCAGTACTTC. Amino acid sequence: CASSLGRGYQETQYF.

The sample holds many counts of this clonotype. The chain uses TRBV6-5 and TRBJ1-5; 11 bases are shared with TRBD1. The V gene end was trimmed by 6 bases and the J gene end by 5 bases; junction bases not matched to a gene: 12. The CDR3 sequence is 17 residues long. The germline CDR1 and CDR2 sequences are MNHEY and SVGAGI. The CDR3 spells CASRYNGQGAMDQPQHF. In DNA form, the CDR3 reads TGTGCCAGCAGATACAATGGACAGGGGGCAATGGATCAGCCCCAGCATTTT.

There are a few counts of this clonotype. The chain carries TRBV3-1 and TRBJ2-5; TRBD1 might be the D (5 bases). Germline V gives CDR1 LGHDT, CDR2 YNNKEL (reference sequence). V gave up 0 bases and J gave up 5 bases, with 13 bases separating them. The CDR3 is 15 residues long. CDR3 in DNA: TGTGCCAGCAGCCAAGATGGGGCCGCAGGGGAGACCCAGTACTTC. It translates to CASSQDGAAGETQYF.

The chain combines TRBV29-1 with TRBJ2-3; D not certain. The CDR3 length is 11 residues. Trimming removed 3 bases at V and 5 bases at J, with 6 bases between. Germline-derived CDR1 and CDR2 are SQVTM and ANQGSEA. The CDR3 loop reads CSVESRDTQYF. In DNA, the CDR3 is TGCAGCGTTGAGAGCCGAGATACGCAGTATTTT.

This clonotype turned up a few times. The chain has TRBV28 and TRBJ2-5; D may be TRBD2 (5 bases). The CDR3 spans 13 residues. CDR1 MDHEN and CDR2 SYDVKM come from the germline V gene. The V and J ends lost 7 bases and 5 bases respectively, with 14 bases between them. CDR3 protein: CASKSEGPETQYF. In DNA, the CDR3 is TGTGCCAGCAAATCAGAGGGTCCGGAGACCCAGTACTTC.

This chain uses TRBV20-1 with TRBJ2-7; the match to TRBD2 covers 7 bases. Germline CDR1 reads DFQATT; CDR2 reads SNEGSKA (reference sequence). This CDR3 is 15 amino acids long. With 0 bases clipped from V and 6 bases from J, the junction kept 11 bases outside the gene matches. The CDR3 sequence: CSARDSREGQGEQYF. The CDR3 bases are TGCAGTGCTAGAGACAGTAGGGAGGGCCAGGGCGAGCAGTACTTC.

V is TRBV5-6 and J is TRBJ2-7; D possibly corresponds to TRBD2 (6 bases). The V gene lost 3 bases and the J gene lost 5 bases, with 15 bases spanning the gap. CDR3 length: 14 residues. CDR1 SGHDT and CDR2 YYEEEE come from the germline V gene. The CDR3 sequence is CASSSGLPYHEQYF. DNA for the CDR3: TGTGCCAGCAGCTCGGGACTCCCGTACCACGAGCAGTACTTC.

At least ten counts were recorded for this clonotype. The chain couples TRBV4-2 to TRBJ2-1, with D perhaps matching TRBD2 (5 bases). V was trimmed by 0 bases and J by 1 base, leaving 10 bases between them. The CDR3 is made up of 16 amino acids. The germline V gene encodes CDR1 LGHNA and CDR2 YNFKEQ. Written as DNA, the CDR3 is TGTGCCAGCAGCCAAGATCTGCGGGTATCCTACAATGAGCAGTTCTTC. Residues: CASSQDLRVSYNEQFF.

The J gene is TRBJ1-1, the V gene TRBV28, with TRBD1 as a possible D gene (6 bases). This CDR3 comprises 17 residues. Germline values: CDR1 MDHEN, CDR2 SYDVKM. Trimming cost V 9 bases and J 1 base, with 24 bases left between them. DNA for the CDR3: TGTGCCAGTCAGGCGGGGGGCGCGGGTGGAAGGAACACTGAAGCTTTCTTT. This sequence encodes CASQAGGAGGRNTEAFF.

The sample holds a few counts of this clonotype. The rearrangement links TRBV24-1 to TRBJ2-3; no definite D call. Trimming stripped 7 bases from V and 1 base from J, with 5 bases between. The germline CDR1 and CDR2 sequences are KGHDR and SFDVKD. The CDR3 has 12 amino acids. DNA of the CDR3: TGTGCCACCAGGGACCGCACAGATACGCAGTATTTT. Translating gives CATRDRTDTQYF.

The chain is built from TRBV7-9 and TRBJ1-6, with a weak D call TRBD1 (5 bases). The V and J ends lost 10 bases and 6 bases respectively, with 13 bases between them. In germline, CDR1 is SEHNR, CDR2 FQNEAQ (reference sequence). CDR3 length equals 13 residues. CDR3 in amino acids: CATGGRSNSPLHF. CDR3 sequence (DNA): TGTGCCACCGGGGGTAGAAGTAATTCACCCCTCCACTTT.

This sequence joins TRBV20-1 and TRBJ2-3, with 7 bases matching TRBD2. Per germline, CDR1 DFQATT and CDR2 SNEGSKA (reference sequence). The CDR3 is 14 amino acids. J was trimmed by 2 bases and V by 3 bases; bases with no gene match: 5. CDR3 in amino acids: CSARASGDTDTQYF. The CDR3 DNA is TGCAGTGCTAGGGCTAGCGGAGACACAGATACGCAGTATTTT.

This clonotype was recorded many times. This chain connects TRBV6-1 to TRBJ1-1, with D uncertain. CDR3 size: 14 residues. Germline CDR1 is MNHNS and CDR2 is SASEGT. V gave up 6 bases and J gave up 3 bases, with 14 bases separating them. The CDR3 region has the DNA TGTGCCAGCAGGGCACGGGCACTTGACACTGAAGCTTTCTTT. This gives the protein CASRARALDTEAFF.